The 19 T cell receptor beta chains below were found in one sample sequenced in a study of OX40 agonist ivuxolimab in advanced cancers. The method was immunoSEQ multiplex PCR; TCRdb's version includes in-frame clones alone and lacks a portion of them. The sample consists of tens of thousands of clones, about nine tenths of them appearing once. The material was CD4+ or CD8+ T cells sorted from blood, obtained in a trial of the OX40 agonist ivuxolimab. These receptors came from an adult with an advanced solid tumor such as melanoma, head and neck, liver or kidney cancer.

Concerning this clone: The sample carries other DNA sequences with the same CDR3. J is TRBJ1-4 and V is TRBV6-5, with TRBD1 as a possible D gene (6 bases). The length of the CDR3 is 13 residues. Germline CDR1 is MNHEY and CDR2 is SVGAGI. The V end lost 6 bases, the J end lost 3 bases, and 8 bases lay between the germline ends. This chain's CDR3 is CASRQGANEKLFF. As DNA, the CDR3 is TGTGCCAGCAGACAGGGTGCTAATGAAAAACTGTTTTTT.

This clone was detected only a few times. CDR3 bases: TGTGCCGGAGCCGATCGGGGTATCAACGAAAAACTGTTTTTT. As protein: CAGADRGINEKLFF. The V and J genes are TRBV7-9 and TRBJ1-4, with unresolved D. Per the germline V gene, CDR1 is SEHNR and CDR2 is FQNEAQ (reference sequence). The CDR3 has 14 amino acids. V lost 11 bases, J lost 8 bases, and 21 bases lay in between. Combining the CDR3 with reference TRBV7-9 and TRBJ1-4 gives the whole variable domain DTGVSQNPRHKITKRGQNVTFRCDPISEHNRLYWYRQTLGQGPEFLTYFQNEAQLEKSRLLSDRFSAERPKGSFSTLEIQRTEQGDSAMYLCAGADRGINEKLFFGSGTQLSVL.

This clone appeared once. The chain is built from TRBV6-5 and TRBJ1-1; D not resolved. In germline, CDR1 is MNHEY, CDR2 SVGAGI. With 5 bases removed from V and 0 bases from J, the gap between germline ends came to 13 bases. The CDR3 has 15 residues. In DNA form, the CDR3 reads TGTGCCAGCAGTGCGAGTCCTCGGATGAACACTGAAGCTTTCTTT. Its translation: CASSASPRMNTEAFF.

The CDR3 reads CAWSVGGGGMNTEAFF. CDR3 sequence (DNA): TGTGCCTGGAGTGTAGGGGGGGGTGGCATGAACACTGAAGCTTTCTTT. This chain uses TRBV30 with TRBJ1-1, with a possible D match to TRBD1 (6 bases). The length of the CDR3 is 16 residues. Looked up from germline, CDR1 is GTSNPN and CDR2 is SVGIG (reference sequence). V lost 0 bases to trimming and J lost 0 bases, with 14 bases between them.

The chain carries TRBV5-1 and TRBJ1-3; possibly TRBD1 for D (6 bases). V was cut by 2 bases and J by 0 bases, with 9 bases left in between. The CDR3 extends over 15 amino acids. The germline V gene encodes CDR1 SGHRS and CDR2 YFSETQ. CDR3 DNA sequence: TGCGCCAGCAGCTTCGGACAGAGCTCTGGAAACACCATATATTTT. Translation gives CASSFGQSSGNTIYF.

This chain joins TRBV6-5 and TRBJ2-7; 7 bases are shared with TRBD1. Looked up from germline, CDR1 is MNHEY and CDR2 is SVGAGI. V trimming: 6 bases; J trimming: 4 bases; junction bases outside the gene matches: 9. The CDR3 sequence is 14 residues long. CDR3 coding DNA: TGTGCCAGCAGGAGGGGGCGCACGTCGTACGAGCAGTACTTC. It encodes CASRRGRTSYEQYF.

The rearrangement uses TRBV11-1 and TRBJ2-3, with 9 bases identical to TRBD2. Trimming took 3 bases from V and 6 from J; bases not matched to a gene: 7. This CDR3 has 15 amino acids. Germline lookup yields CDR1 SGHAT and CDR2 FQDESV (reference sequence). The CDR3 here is CASSFRVSGGDTQYF. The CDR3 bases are TGTGCCAGCAGCTTTCGCGTGAGCGGGGGGGATACGCAGTATTTT.

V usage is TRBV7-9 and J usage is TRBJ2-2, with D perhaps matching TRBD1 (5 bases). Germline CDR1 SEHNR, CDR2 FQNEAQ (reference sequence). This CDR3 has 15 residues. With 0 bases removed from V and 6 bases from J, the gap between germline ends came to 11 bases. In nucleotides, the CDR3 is TGTGCCAGCAGCTTAGCGGGCAGGGATCCCGGGGAGCTGTTTTTT. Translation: CASSLAGRDPGELFF.

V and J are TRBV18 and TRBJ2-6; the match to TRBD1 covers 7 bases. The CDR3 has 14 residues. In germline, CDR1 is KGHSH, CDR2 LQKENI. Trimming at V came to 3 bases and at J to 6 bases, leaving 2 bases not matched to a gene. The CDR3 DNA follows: TGTGCCAGCTCACCGACAGGGCTGGCCAACGTCCTGACTTTC. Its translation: CASSPTGLANVLTF.

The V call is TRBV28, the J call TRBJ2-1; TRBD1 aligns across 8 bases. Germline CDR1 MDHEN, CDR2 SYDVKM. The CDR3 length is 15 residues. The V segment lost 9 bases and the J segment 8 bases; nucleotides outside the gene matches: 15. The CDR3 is CASSIPGQVDYEQFF. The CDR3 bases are TGTGCCAGTAGTATCCCGGGACAGGTTGACTATGAGCAGTTCTTC.

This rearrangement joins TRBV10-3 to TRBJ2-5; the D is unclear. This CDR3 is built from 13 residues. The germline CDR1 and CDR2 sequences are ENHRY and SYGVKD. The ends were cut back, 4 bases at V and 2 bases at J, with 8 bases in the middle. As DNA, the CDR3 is TGTGCCATCAGTGGAATTATGCAAGAGACCCAGTACTTC. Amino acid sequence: CAISGIMQETQYF.

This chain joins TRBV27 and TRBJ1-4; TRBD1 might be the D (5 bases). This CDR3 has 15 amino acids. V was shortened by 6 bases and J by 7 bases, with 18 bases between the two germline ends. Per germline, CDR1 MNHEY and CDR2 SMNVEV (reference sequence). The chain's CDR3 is CASRVQGNPSEKLFF. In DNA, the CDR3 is TGTGCCAGCAGAGTTCAGGGAAATCCGAGTGAAAAACTGTTTTTT.

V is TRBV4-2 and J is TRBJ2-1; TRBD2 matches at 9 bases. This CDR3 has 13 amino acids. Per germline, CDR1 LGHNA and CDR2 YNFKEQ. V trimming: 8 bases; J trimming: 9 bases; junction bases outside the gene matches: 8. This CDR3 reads CASSLGGRAEQFF. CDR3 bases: TGTGCCAGCTCTTTGGGCGGGAGGGCTGAGCAGTTCTTC.

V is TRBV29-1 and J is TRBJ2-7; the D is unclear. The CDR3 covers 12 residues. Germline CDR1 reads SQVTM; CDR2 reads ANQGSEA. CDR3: CSIRLVLNEQYF. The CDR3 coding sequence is TGCAGTATAAGGCTAGTATTAAACGAGCAGTACTTC.

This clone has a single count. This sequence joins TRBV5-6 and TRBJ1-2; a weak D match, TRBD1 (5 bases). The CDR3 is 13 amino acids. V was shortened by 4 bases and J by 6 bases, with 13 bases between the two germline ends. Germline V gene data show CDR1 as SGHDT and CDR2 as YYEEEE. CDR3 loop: CASSPGRMDGYTF. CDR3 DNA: TGTGCCAGCAGCCCGGGACGAATGGATGGCTACACCTTC.

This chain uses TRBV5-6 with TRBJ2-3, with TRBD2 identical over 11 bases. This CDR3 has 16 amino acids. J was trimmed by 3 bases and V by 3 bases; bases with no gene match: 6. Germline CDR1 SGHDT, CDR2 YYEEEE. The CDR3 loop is CASSYTSGRRTDTQYF. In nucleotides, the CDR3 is TGTGCCAGCAGCTACACTAGCGGGAGAAGAACAGATACGCAGTATTTT. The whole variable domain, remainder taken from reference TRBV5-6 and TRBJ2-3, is DAGVTQSPTHLIKTRGQQVTLRCSPKSGHDTVSWYQQALGQGPQFIFQYYEEEERQRGNFPDRFSGHQFPNYSSELNVNALLLGDSALYLCASSYTSGRRTDTQYFGPGTRLTVL.

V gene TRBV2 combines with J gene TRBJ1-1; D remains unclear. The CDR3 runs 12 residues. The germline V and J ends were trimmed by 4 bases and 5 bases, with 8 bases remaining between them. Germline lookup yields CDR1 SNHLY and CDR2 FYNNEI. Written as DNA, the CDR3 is TGTGCCAGCAGTGCGGGAGAAACTGAAGCTTTCTTT. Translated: CASSAGETEAFF.

In nucleotides, the CDR3 is TGTGCCAGCAGCTTCGGACTAGCGGGAGGGCCAATGGGGACCGCGCAGTATTTT. Translating it yields CASSFGLAGGPMGTAQYF. This chain connects TRBV5-6 to TRBJ2-3, with 15 bases lining up with TRBD2. The CDR3 has 18 amino acids. From germline, CDR1 is SGHDT and CDR2 YYEEEE. With 2 bases clipped from V and 10 bases from J, the junction kept 14 bases outside the gene matches.

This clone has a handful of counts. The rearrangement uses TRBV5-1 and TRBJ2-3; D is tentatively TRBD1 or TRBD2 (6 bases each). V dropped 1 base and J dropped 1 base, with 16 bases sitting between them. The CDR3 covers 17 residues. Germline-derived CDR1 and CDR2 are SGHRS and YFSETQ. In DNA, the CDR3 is TGCGCCAGCAGCTTGTATGACCGGGGGCCGGGCACAGATACGCAGTATTTT. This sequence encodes CASSLYDRGPGTDTQYF.